Listed below are T cell receptor beta chains from one sample, sequenced in a study of OX40 agonist ivuxolimab in advanced cancers. Sequencing used immunoSEQ multiplex PCR; TCRdb keeps in-frame clones, though not all of them. The sample comprises around 10,000 clones, roughly four fifths of which are singletons, and around a fifth rests with the top ten. The sample consisted of CD4+ or CD8+ T cells sorted from blood, taken in a trial of the OX40 agonist ivuxolimab. The receptors shown here come from an adult with an advanced solid tumor such as melanoma, head and neck, liver or kidney cancer. CDR3s include the opening cysteine and the closing phenylalanine or tryptophan. D genes are given only for firm matches. Clone size is stated in some rows and not others, as once, few, many or a class when expanded.

j_call	d_call	v_call	clone_size	cdr3_aa	cdr3_nt
TRBJ1-1	-	TRBV6-6	-	CASSYSKLEAFF	TGTGCCAGCAGTTACTCGAAACTGGAAGCTTTCTTT
TRBJ1-2	-	TRBV4-3	-	CASSQDGGDYGYTF	TGCGCCAGCAGCCAAGACGGGGGGGACTATGGCTACACCTTC
TRBJ2-3	TRBD2	TRBV7-3	-	CASSLGTSTTDTQYF	TGTGCCAGCAGCTTGGGGACTAGTACAACAGATACGCAGTATTTT
TRBJ2-1	TRBD1	TRBV9	few	CASSVSTGASYGEQFF	TGTGCCAGCAGCGTATCGACAGGGGCCTCGTACGGTGAGCAGTTCTTC
TRBJ2-5	-	TRBV28	-	CASSGKGSSWEETQYF	TGTGCCAGCAGTGGGAAGGGGTCGAGTTGGGAAGAGACCCAGTACTTC
TRBJ2-7	TRBD1	TRBV6-5	-	CASSYKTGEVYEQYF	TGTGCCAGCAGTTACAAGACAGGGGAGGTATACGAGCAGTACTTC
TRBJ1-2	-	TRBV25-1	-	CASRECYTF	TGTGCCAGCAGAGAATGCTACACCTTC
TRBJ2-3	TRBD2	TRBV7-2	-	CASSTRGGTNTDTQYF	TGTGCCAGCAGCACCCGGGGGGGGACAAACACAGATACGCAGTATTTT
TRBJ1-6	-	TRBV4-1	few	CASSPLIGTLNSPLHF	TGCGCCAGCAGCCCTCTTATCGGGACTTTAAATTCACCCCTCCACTTT
TRBJ2-5	TRBD2	TRBV7-6	-	CASSSLAGGRGETQYF	TGTGCCAGCAGCTCCCTAGCGGGGGGGCGAGGAGAGACCCAGTACTTC
TRBJ2-3	-	TRBV19	-	CASTSRAGAVTDTQYF	TGTGCCAGTACCTCCCGGGCGGGGGCGGTAACAGATACGCAGTATTTT
TRBJ1-1	-	TRBV30	-	CAWLRRGRDTEAFF	TGTGCCTGGCTCCGCCGCGGTCGGGACACTGAAGCTTTCTTT
TRBJ2-7	TRBD1	TRBV4-3	-	CASSQDSQGAYEQYF	TGCGCCAGCAGCCAAGATTCCCAGGGGGCCTACGAGCAGTACTTC
TRBJ2-4	-	TRBV4-3	few	CASSQDPRGSGNIQYF	TGCGCCAGCAGCCAAGACCCCCGGGGTAGCGGAAACATTCAGTACTTC
TRBJ1-2	-	TRBV7-9	-	CASSLASRLANYGYTF	TGTGCCAGCAGCTTAGCGTCACGGCTAGCTAACTATGGCTACACCTTC
TRBJ1-3	-	TRBV10-3	-	CAIRTGRPSGNTIYF	TGTGCCATCAGGACTGGGCGCCCCTCTGGAAACACCATATATTTT
TRBJ1-5	TRBD1	TRBV6-1	-	CASSESPGQGGQYRHF	TGTGCCAGCAGTGAATCCCCAGGACAGGGGGGCCAATATCGGCATTTT
TRBJ2-7	TRBD1	TRBV11-3	few	CASSPTGGSYEQYF	TGTGCCAGCAGCCCGACAGGGGGCTCCTACGAGCAGTACTTC
TRBJ1-2	TRBD1	TRBV9	-	CASSGQGDGPNYGYTF	TGTGCCAGCAGCGGACAGGGGGATGGTCCTAACTATGGCTACACCTTC
TRBJ1-2	TRBD1	TRBV6-1	-	CASSAHRGGYTF	TGTGCCAGCAGTGCCCACAGGGGTGGCTACACCTTC
TRBJ2-3	-	TRBV19	-	CASSIGGTDTQYF	TGTGCCAGTAGTATCGGAGGTACAGATACGCAGTATTTT
TRBJ2-7	-	TRBV11-2	few	CASSLMDGKYYEQYF	TGTGCCAGCAGCTTAATGGACGGGAAGTACTACGAGCAGTACTTC
TRBJ1-1	TRBD1	TRBV14	-	CASSQRTGIMNTEAFF	TGTGCCAGCAGCCAGAGGACAGGGATTATGAACACTGAAGCTTTCTTT
TRBJ2-7	-	TRBV11-2	-	CASSLGARSYEQYF	TGTGCCAGCAGCTTAGGGGCGAGGTCCTACGAGCAGTACTTC
TRBJ1-5	-	TRBV7-8	few	CASSLAANQPQHF	TGTGCCAGCAGCTTAGCGGCCAATCAGCCCCAGCATTTT
TRBJ1-2	-	TRBV12-1	-	CASSFLWQRDRQYGYTF	TGTGCCAGCAGCTTTTTATGGCAGCGGGACCGCCAATATGGCTACACCTTC
TRBJ2-7	TRBD1	TRBV29-1	-	CSVVRRTQGYEQYF	TGCAGCGTTGTACGACGAACACAGGGGTACGAGCAGTACTTC
TRBJ2-5	-	TRBV19	-	CASSLIDGQETQYF	TGTGCCAGTAGTTTAATTGACGGACAAGAGACCCAGTACTTC
TRBJ1-5	-	TRBV28	-	CASSSFYGDNQPQHF	TGTGCCAGCAGTTCTTTTTACGGGGACAATCAGCCCCAGCATTTT
TRBJ1-6	TRBD1	TRBV6-5	-	CASKKPGGFSPLHF	TGTGCCAGTAAAAAACCAGGGGGGTTTTCACCCCTCCACTTT
TRBJ2-2	-	TRBV19	-	CASSIQGTNTGELFF	TGTGCCAGTAGTATACAGGGGACGAACACCGGGGAGCTGTTTTTT
TRBJ2-3	TRBD2	TRBV9	-	CASSVGERGGTSQYF	TGTGCCAGCAGCGTAGGGGAGCGGGGGGGCACTTCGCAGTATTTT
TRBJ1-1	-	TRBV10-3	-	CAISEGLRAEAFF	TGTGCCATCAGTGAGGGTTTAAGGGCTGAAGCTTTCTTT
TRBJ2-3	TRBD2	TRBV7-2	-	CASSLVAGGTDTQYF	TGTGCCAGCAGCTTAGTAGCGGGGGGCACAGATACGCAGTATTTT
TRBJ2-3	-	TRBV27	-	CASSPLTSLITDTQYF	TGTGCCAGCAGCCCGCTGACTTCTCTTATAACAGATACGCAGTATTTT
TRBJ2-3	-	TRBV6-5	-	CASSSRRADTQYF	TGTGCCAGCTCTTCACGCCGGGCGGATACGCAGTATTTT
TRBJ2-5	-	TRBV4-2	once	CASSQEETQYF	TGTGCCAGCAGCCAGGAAGAGACCCAGTACTTC
TRBJ2-5	TRBD2	TRBV7-3	-	CASSPGGGGGLETQYF	TGTGCCAGCAGCCCCGGGGGGGGCGGGGGGCTGGAGACCCAGTACTTC
TRBJ2-3	TRBD2	TRBV10-3	-	CATLASGGSDTQYF	TGTGCCACCCTTGCTAGCGGGGGGTCAGATACGCAGTATTTT
TRBJ2-1	TRBD2	TRBV28	few	CASSSTMTSGGTYSYNEQFF	TGTGCCAGCAGTTCCACAATGACTAGCGGGGGGACCTACTCCTACAATGAGCAGTTCTTC
TRBJ2-7	-	TRBV7-8	few	CASSLEPGPGYEQYF	TGTGCCAGCAGCTTAGAACCCGGGCCTGGGTACGAGCAGTACTTC
TRBJ2-2	-	TRBV6-5	once	CASNQVNTGELFF	TGTGCCAGCAACCAGGTGAACACCGGGGAGCTGTTTTTT
TRBJ1-1	-	TRBV6-5	-	CASSLWMNTEAFF	TGTGCCAGCAGCCTATGGATGAACACTGAAGCTTTCTTT
TRBJ2-3	-	TRBV5-5	-	CASSLGRRQDTQYF	TGTGCCAGCAGCTTGGGGAGGAGGCAAGATACGCAGTATTTT
TRBJ1-6	-	TRBV11-3	-	CASRWSRANSPLHF	TGTGCCAGCCGTTGGTCCAGGGCTAATTCACCCCTCCACTTT
TRBJ2-1	TRBD1	TRBV9	-	CASSGRTGGNEQFF	TGTGCCAGCAGCGGAAGGACAGGCGGCAATGAGCAGTTCTTC
TRBJ2-1	-	TRBV6-4	-	CASSFGQAPYNEQFF	TGTGCCAGCAGTTTCGGGCAGGCTCCCTACAATGAGCAGTTCTTC